These T cell receptor beta chains were read from a single sample in a study of breast tumors, draining lymph nodes, adjacent tissues. MiXCR, run by TCRdb on the multiplex PCR reads, gives a single entry per CDR3 protein. The sample has around 230,000 distinct CDR3 sequences; approximately 36% are singletons. The material sequenced was axillary lymph node tissue. These receptor sequences come from a female donor with breast cancer. Some clones in this sample may be carry-over from other donors' samples. Each CDR3 is given with its conserved first and last residue. A D gene is named only where the DNA matches it firmly. Clone size is stated in some rows and not others, as once, few, many or a class when expanded.

>TRBV4-1|many|.|13|TRBJ1-2
TGCGCCAGCAGCCAACAGGGAAACTATGGCTACACCTTC
CASSQQGNYGYTF
>TRBV7-2|few|TRBD1|16|TRBJ2-5
TGTGCCAGCAGCCCTCCGACAGGGGGCACCCAAGAGACCCAGTACTTC
CASSPPTGGTQETQYF
>TRBV5-6|many|.|12|TRBJ1-2
TGTGCCAGCAGCTTGGCCGTATCTGGCTACACCTTC
CASSLAVSGYTF
>TRBV5-1|many|.|18|TRBJ2-6
TGCGCCAGCAGCATACGGGACACCCTCGGAACTGGGGCCAACGTCCTGACTTTC
CASSIRDTLGTGANVLTF
>TRBV7-3|.|.|24|TRBJ1-4
.
CASSTTATMATPSVNQGRNEKLFF
>TRBV12-3/TRBV12-4|many|TRBD1|13|TRBJ2-5
TGTGCCAGCAGTCAGGGGGCGCGGGAGACCCAGTACTTC
CASSQGARETQYF
>TRBV12-3/TRBV12-4|many|.|14|TRBJ2-2
TGTGCCAGCAGCCCAGGACAGTACACCGGGGAGCTGTTTTTT
CASSPGQYTGELFF
>TRBV20-1|many|TRBD1|14|TRBJ2-7
TGCAGTGCCCGGGGACAGGGTGGCTCCTACGAGCAGTACTTC
CSARGQGGSYEQYF
>TRBV5-4|.|TRBD2|14|TRBJ2-3
TGTGCCAGCAGCGATAGCGGGACCACAGATACGCAGTATTTT
CASSDSGTTDTQYF
>TRBV6-6|many|TRBD1|15|TRBJ2-7
TGTGCCAGCAGTTACACAGGGGATTCCCTCTACGAGCAGTACTTC
CASSYTGDSLYEQYF
>TRBV28|few|.|12|TRBJ1-5
TGTGCCAGCAGACAAGGGGGGCTGCCCCAGCATTTT
CASRQGGLPQHF
>TRBV3-1|few|.|13|TRBJ2-2
TGTGCCAGCAGCCAAGTGGGGTCCGGGGAGCTGTTTTTT
CASSQVGSGELFF
>TRBV7-2|many|.|13|TRBJ2-3
TGTGCCAGCAGCGTCCCCCCCACAGATACGCAGTATTTT
CASSVPPTDTQYF
>TRBV7-9|many|.|12|TRBJ1-4
TGTGCCAGCAGCTCCGACAGTTTCAAACTGTTTTTT
CASSSDSFKLFF